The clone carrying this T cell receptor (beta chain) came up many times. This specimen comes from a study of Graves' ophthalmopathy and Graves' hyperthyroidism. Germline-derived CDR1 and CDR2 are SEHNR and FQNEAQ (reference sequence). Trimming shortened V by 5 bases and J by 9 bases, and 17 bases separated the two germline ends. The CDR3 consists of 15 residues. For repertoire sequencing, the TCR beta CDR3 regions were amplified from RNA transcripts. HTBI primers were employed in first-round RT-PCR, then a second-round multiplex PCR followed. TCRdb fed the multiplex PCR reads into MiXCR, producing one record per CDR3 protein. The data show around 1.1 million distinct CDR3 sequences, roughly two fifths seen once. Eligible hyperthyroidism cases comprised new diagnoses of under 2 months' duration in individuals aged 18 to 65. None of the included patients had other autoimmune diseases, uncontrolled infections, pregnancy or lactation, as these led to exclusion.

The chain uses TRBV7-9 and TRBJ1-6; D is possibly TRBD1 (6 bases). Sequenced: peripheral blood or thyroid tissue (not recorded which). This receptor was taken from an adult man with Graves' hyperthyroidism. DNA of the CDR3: TGTGCCAGCAGCGATAGCGGGGGCCAGGCTTCACCCCTCCACTTT. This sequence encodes CASSDSGGQASPLHF.